This T cell receptor beta chain was captured by sequencing in a study of T cell changes during pregnancy in multiple sclerosis. Produced via immunoSEQ multiplex PCR; TCRdb's table is partial and in-frame only. The table records under 85,000 clones, around 94% of them present only once. The sample here was peripheral blood, taken in the third trimester of pregnancy. The source is a female donor with multiple sclerosis, enrolled in a pregnancy study.

The CDR3 reads CSAGGGYDTPQHF. The DNA of the CDR3 is TGCAGCGCCGGAGGGGGCTATGATACGCCCCAGCATTTT. The gene calls are TRBV29-1 and TRBJ1-5; 7 bases match TRBD1. V lost 7 bases and J lost 9; bases outside the gene matches: 12. The CDR3 extends over 13 amino acids. CDR1 is SQVTM and CDR2 is ANQGSEA in the germline V gene.